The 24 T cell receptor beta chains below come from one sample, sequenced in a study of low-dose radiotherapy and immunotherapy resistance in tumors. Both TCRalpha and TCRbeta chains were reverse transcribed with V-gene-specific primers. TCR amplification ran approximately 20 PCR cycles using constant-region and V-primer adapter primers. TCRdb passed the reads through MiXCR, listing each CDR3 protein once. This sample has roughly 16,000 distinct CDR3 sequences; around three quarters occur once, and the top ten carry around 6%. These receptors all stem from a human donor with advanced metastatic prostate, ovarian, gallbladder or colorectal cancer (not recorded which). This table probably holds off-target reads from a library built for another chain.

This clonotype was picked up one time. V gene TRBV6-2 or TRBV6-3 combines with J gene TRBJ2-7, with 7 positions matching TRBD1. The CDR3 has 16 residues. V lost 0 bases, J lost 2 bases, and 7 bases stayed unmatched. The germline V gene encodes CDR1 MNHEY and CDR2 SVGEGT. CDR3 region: CASSYSPQGWPYEQYF. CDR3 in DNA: TGTGCCAGCAGTTACTCTCCACAGGGGTGGCCCTACGAGCAGTACTTC.

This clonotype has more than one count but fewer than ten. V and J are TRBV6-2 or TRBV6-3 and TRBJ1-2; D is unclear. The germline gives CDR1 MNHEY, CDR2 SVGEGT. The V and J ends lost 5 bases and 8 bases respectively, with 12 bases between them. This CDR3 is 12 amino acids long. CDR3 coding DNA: TGTGCCAGCAGTGAAAGTAGGCACGGCTACACCTTC. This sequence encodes CASSESRHGYTF.

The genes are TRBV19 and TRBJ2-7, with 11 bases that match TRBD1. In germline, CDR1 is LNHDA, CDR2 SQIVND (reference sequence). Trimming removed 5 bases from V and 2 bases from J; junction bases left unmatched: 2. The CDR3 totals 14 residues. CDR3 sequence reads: CASSEGQGAYEQYF. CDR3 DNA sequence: TGTGCCAGTAGTGAGGGACAGGGGGCCTACGAGCAGTACTTC. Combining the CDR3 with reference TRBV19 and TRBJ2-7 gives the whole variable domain DGGITQSPKYLFRKEGQNVTLSCEQNLNHDAMYWYRQDPGQGLRLIYYSQIVNDFQKGDIAEGYSVSREKKESFPLTVTSAQKNPTAFYLCASSEGQGAYEQYFGPGTRLTVT.

The CDR3 loop reads CASSDYGYTF. In DNA, the CDR3 is TGTGCCAGCAGTGATTATGGCTACACCTTC. The rearrangement uses TRBV6-1 and TRBJ1-2; D unresolved. The CDR3 totals 10 residues. The ends were cut back, 3 bases at V and 5 bases at J, with 1 base in the middle. From germline, CDR1 is MNHNS and CDR2 SASEGT.

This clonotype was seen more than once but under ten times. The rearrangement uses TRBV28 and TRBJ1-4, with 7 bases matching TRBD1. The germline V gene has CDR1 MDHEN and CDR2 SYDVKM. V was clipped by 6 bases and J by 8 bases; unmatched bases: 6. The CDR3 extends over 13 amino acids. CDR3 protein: CASSEQGTEKLFF. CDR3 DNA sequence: TGTGCCAGCAGCGAACAGGGGACGGAAAAACTGTTTTTT.

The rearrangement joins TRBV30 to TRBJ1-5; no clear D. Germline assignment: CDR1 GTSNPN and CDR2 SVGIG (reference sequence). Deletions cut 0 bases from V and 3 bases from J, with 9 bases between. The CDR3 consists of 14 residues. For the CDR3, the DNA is TGTGCCTGGAGTGTAGTTGAATCCAATCAGCCCCAGCATTTT. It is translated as CAWSVVESNQPQHF.

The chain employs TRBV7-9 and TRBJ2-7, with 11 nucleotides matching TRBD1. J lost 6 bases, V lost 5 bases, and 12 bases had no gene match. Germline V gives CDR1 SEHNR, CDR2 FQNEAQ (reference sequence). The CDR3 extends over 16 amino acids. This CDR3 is CASSPWTGGVICEQYF. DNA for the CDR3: TGTGCCAGCAGCCCCTGGACAGGGGGCGTTATATGCGAGCAGTACTTC.

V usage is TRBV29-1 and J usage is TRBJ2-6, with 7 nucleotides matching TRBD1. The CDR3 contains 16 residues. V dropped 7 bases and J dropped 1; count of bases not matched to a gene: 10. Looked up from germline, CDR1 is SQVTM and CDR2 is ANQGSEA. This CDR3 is CSATSGGSSGANVLTF. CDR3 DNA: TGCAGCGCCACTTCAGGGGGTAGTTCTGGGGCCAACGTCCTGACTTTC.

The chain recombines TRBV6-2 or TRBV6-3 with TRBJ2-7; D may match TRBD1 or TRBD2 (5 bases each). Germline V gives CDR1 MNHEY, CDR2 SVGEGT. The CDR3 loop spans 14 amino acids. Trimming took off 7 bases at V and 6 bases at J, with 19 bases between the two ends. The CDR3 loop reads CASNAGLRTGEQYF. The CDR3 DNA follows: TGTGCCAGCAATGCAGGGCTCCGGACTGGCGAGCAGTACTTC.

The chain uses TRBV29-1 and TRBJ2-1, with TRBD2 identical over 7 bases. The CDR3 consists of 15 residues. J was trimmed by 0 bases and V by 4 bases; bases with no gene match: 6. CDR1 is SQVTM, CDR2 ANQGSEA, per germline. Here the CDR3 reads CSVGGGRSSYNEQFF. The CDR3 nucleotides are TGCAGCGTTGGTGGCGGGAGAAGCTCCTACAATGAGCAGTTCTTC.

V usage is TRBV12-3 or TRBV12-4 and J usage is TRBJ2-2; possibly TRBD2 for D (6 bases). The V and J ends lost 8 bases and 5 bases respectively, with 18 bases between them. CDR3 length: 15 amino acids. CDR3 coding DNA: TGTGCCAGCGTCGGGGGTCCGAGGTATACCGGGGAGCTGTTTTTT. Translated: CASVGGPRYTGELFF.

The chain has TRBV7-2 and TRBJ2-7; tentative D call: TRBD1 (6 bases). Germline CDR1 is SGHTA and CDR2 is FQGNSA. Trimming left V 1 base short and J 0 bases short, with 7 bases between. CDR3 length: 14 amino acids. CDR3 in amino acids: CASSLDRASYEQYF. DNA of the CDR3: TGTGCCAGCAGCTTAGACAGGGCCTCCTACGAGCAGTACTTC.

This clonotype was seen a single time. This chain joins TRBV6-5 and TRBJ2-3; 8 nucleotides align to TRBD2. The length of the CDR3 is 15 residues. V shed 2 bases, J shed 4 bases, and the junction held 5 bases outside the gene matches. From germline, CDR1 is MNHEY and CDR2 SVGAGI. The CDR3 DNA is TGTGCCAGCAGTTACAACGGGAGGGCCTCAGATACGCAGTATTTT. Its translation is CASSYNGRASDTQYF.

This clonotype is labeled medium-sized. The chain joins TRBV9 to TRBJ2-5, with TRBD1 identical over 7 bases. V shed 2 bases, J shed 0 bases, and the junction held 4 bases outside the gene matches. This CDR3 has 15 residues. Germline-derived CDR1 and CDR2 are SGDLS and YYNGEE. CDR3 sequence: CASSVGTVNQETQYF. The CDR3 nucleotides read TGTGCCAGCAGCGTTGGGACAGTCAACCAAGAGACCCAGTACTTC.

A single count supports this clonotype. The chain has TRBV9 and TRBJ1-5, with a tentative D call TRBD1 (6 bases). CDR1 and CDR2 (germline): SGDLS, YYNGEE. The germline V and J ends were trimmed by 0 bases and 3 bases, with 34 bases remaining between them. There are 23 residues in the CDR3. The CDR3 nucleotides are TGTGCCAGCAGCGTAGGGAATGGAACCGGACAGTCCCTAAGGATGATGGTCAATCAGCCCCAGCATTTT. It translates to CASSVGNGTGQSLRMMVNQPQHF. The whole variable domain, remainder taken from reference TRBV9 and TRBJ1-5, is DSGVTQTPKHLITATGQRVTLRCSPRSGDLSVYWYQQSLDQGLQFLIQYYNGEERAKGNILERFSAQQFPDLHSELNLSSLELGDSALYFCASSVGNGTGQSLRMMVNQPQHFGDGTRLSIL.

CDR3 DNA: TGTGCCAGCAGCTATCTCCGGCTGGGCGAGACCCAGTACTTC. Translated: CASSYLRLGETQYF. The chain employs TRBV3-1 and TRBJ2-5, with unresolved D. The CDR3 covers 14 residues. V shed 5 bases and J shed 5 bases, with 15 bases lying between them. Germline CDR1 LGHDT, CDR2 YNNKEL (reference sequence).

The CDR3 spells CASSYDWGLRPQHF. CDR3 nucleotide sequence: TGTGCCAGCAGTTATGATTGGGGGCTTCGGCCCCAGCATTTT. The V call is TRBV6-2 or TRBV6-3, the J call TRBJ1-5; the D gene is possibly TRBD1 (6 bases). Per germline, CDR1 MNHEY and CDR2 SVGEGT. This CDR3 spans 14 amino acids. V lost 3 bases and J lost 9, with 15 bases in between.

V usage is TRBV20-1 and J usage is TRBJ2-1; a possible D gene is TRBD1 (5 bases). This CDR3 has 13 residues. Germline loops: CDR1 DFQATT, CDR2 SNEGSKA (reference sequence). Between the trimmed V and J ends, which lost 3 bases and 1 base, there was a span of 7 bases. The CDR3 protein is CSASQGSYNEQFF. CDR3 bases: TGCAGTGCTAGTCAGGGATCCTACAATGAGCAGTTCTTC.

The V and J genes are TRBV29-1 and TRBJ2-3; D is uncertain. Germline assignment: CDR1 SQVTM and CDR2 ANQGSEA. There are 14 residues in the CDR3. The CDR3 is CSWVPEKGWNTQYF. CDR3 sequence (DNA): TGCAGTTGGGTACCGGAAAAAGGGTGGAATACGCAGTATTTT.

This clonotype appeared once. CDR3 loop: CASRGQGAHYEQYF. In DNA, the CDR3 is TGTGCCAGCAGGGGACAGGGGGCCCACTACGAGCAGTACTTC. This chain uses TRBV6-2 or TRBV6-3 with TRBJ2-7, with 12 bases that match TRBD1. The junction had 3 bases not matched to a gene; V was cut back by 6 bases and J by 3 bases. In germline, CDR1 is MNHEY, CDR2 SVGEGT. CDR3 length equals 14 residues.

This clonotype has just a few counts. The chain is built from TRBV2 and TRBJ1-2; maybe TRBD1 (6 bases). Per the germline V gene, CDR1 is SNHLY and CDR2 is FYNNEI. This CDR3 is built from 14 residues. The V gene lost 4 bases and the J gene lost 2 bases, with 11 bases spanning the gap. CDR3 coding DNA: TGTGCCAGCAGTGCTACGACAGGAAACTATGGCTACACCTTC. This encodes CASSATTGNYGYTF.

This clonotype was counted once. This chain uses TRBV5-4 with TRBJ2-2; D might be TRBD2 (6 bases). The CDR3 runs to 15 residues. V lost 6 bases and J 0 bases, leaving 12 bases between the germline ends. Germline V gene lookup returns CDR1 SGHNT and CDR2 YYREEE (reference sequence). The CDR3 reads CASTSGLANTGELFF. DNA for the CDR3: TGTGCCAGCACCTCGGGACTCGCGAACACCGGGGAGCTGTTTTTT.

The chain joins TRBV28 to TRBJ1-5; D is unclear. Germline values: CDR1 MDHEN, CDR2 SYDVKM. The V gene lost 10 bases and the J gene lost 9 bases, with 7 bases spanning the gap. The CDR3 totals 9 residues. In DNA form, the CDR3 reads TGTGCCATCTTAAGGCCCCAGCATTTT. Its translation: CAILRPQHF.

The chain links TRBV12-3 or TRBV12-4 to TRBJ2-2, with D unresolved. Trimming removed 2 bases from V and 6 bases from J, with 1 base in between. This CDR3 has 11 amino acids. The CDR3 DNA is TGTGCCAGCAGTTTATCCGGGGAGCTGTTTTTT. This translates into CASSLSGELFF.